This entry concerns a single T cell receptor (beta chain). Its antigen is unidentified. The data stem from a study of cytomegalovirus exposure and HLA in healthy donors. With 0 bases removed from V and 2 bases from J, the gap between germline ends came to 9 bases. The CDR3 runs 14 residues. Per the germline V gene, CDR1 is SGHRS and CDR2 is YFSETQ. Study conclusions and caveats: Across donors, sequencing depth was assumed by presence/absence analyses to be roughly uniform. Later analysis identified a missense DCLRE1C variant that was linked to TCR beta V- and J-gene trimming.

The PCR ran on 60 Vbeta and 13 Jbeta primers. Only in-frame clones appear in the TCRdb table, and some are missing; sequencing was by immunoSEQ multiplex PCR. Here the sample spans around 64,000 clones, about nine tenths being singletons. This chain connects TRBV5-1 to TRBJ2-7; D is unresolved. The sample was PBMCs. This sequence was found in a woman in her 30s in good health and CMV-seronegative. DNA for the CDR3: TGCGCCAGCAGCTTGGCCGACAAGACCTACGAGCAGTACTTC. It codes for CASSLADKTYEQYF.